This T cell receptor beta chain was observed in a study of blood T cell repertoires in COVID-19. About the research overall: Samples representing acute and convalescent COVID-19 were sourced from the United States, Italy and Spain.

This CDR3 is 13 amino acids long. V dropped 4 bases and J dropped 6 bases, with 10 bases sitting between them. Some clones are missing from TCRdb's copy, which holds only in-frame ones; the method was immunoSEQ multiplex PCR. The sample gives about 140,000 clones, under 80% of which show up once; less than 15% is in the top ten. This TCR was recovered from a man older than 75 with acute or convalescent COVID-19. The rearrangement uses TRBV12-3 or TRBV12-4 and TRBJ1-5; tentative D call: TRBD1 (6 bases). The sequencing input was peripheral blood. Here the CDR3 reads CASSSGVGQPQHF. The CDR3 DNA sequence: TGTGCCAGCAGTTCAGGGGTTGGTCAGCCCCAGCATTTT.